The 9 T cell receptor beta chains below were found in one sample sequenced in a study of CDR3 diversity in severe acne. Via MiXCR, TCRdb re-called the PCR reads, giving one row per CDR3 protein. The data show about 100,000 distinct CDR3 sequences, about half seen once. Material: blood. These receptors originate from a male donor with acne.

About this clonotype: A much larger clone lies one base from this, so it may be a read error. The chain combines TRBV5-4 with TRBJ1-1, with 9 bases matching TRBD1. This CDR3 region has 12 residues. V lost 0 bases to trimming and J lost 10 bases; unmatched junction nucleotides: 1. Germline-derived CDR1 and CDR2 are SGHNT and YYREEE (reference sequence). The CDR3 protein is CASSLAGQGAFF. The CDR3 region has the DNA TGTGCCAGCAGCTTGGCGGGACAGGGAGCTTTCTTT.

CDR3 nucleotide sequence: TGTGCCAGTACGAGGGGACAGGGGCAGTCGCCCCTCCACTTT. Its protein product is CASTRGQGQSPLHF. The chain couples TRBV7-2 to TRBJ1-6; 10 bases are a match to TRBD1. With 9 bases clipped from V and 13 bases from J, the junction kept 12 bases outside the gene matches. Per the germline V gene, CDR1 is SGHTA and CDR2 is FQGNSA. This CDR3 is 14 amino acids long. Full variable domain (outside the CDR3, taken from reference TRBV7-2 and TRBJ1-6): GAGVSQSPSNKVTEKGKDVELRCDPISGHTALYWYRQSLGQGLEFLIYFQGNSAPDKSGLPSDRFSAERTGGSVSTLTIQRTQQEDSAVYLCASTRGQGQSPLHFGNGTRLTVT.

At least ten counts were recorded for this clonotype. The chain employs TRBV7-6 and TRBJ2-1, with D possibly TRBD2 on 6 matching bases. The germline CDR1 and CDR2 sequences are SGHVS and FNYEAQ. The ends were cut back, 2 bases at V and 0 bases at J, with 17 bases in the middle. There are 18 residues in the CDR3. This chain's CDR3 is CASSLRGSGTPSYNEQFF. The CDR3 DNA follows: TGTGCCAGCAGCTTACGGGGGTCCGGGACTCCCTCCTACAATGAGCAGTTCTTC.

The chain joins TRBV10-2 to TRBJ1-1, with TRBD1 matching over 9 bases. The CDR3 totals 13 residues. Germline CDR1 reads WSHSY; CDR2 reads SAAADI. The CDR3 protein is CSGDRGMNTEAFF. The CDR3 DNA reads TGCAGCGGCGACAGGGGGATGAACACTGAAGCTTTCTTT.

The genes are TRBV20-1 and TRBJ2-7, with 16 positions matching TRBD2. This CDR3 has 16 amino acids. The germline CDR1 and CDR2 sequences are DFQATT and SNEGSKA (reference sequence). The ends lost 0 bases at V and 5 bases at J; junction bases unmatched: 4. The DNA of the CDR3 is TGCAGTGCTAGAGACGGGACTAGCGGGAGGGCTCACGAGCAGTACTTC. Protein: CSARDGTSGRAHEQYF.

This rearrangement joins TRBV19 to TRBJ1-2, with 9 bases identical to TRBD1. Germline CDR1 LNHDA, CDR2 SQIVND (reference sequence). The CDR3 sequence is 14 residues long. The V and J ends lost 7 bases and 6 bases, in that order; junction bases with no gene match: 9. The CDR3 nucleotides read TGTGCCAGTACCGATTTAGGACAGGGGAATGGCTACACCTTC. As protein: CASTDLGQGNGYTF.

This clonotype was picked up a small number of times. The J gene is TRBJ2-2, the V gene TRBV24-1, with 8 bases lining up with TRBD1. The germline V gene encodes CDR1 KGHDR and CDR2 SFDVKD. Losses at the gene ends were 8 bases for V and 1 base for J; bases not matched to a gene: 2. This CDR3 comprises 14 residues. The CDR3 DNA is TGTGCCACCAACGGACAGGGGAACACCGGGGAGCTGTTTTTT. Protein product: CATNGQGNTGELFF.

This clonotype was counted ten times or more. This rearrangement joins TRBV10-2 to TRBJ2-7; TRBD1 or TRBD2 may be the D gene (5 bases each). With 4 bases removed from V and 6 bases from J, the gap between germline ends came to 13 bases. The CDR3 is 13 amino acids. In germline, CDR1 is WSHSY, CDR2 SAAADI. The CDR3 DNA sequence: TGCGCCAGCAGTGCAAGAGGGGCTTTCGAGCAGTACGTC. Protein: CASSARGAFEQYV.

This clonotype was counted at least ten times. This sequence joins TRBV25-1 and TRBJ2-2; 8 positions agree with TRBD1. The trim removed 1 base at V and 4 bases at J, leaving 11 bases unmatched. The germline V gene encodes CDR1 MGHDK and CDR2 SYGVNS. The CDR3 sequence is 18 residues long. The CDR3 nucleotides are TGTGCCAGCAGTGAATCCCCTGGACAGGGACGAGGCACCGGGGAGCTGTTTTTT. Translated, it gives CASSESPGQGRGTGELFF.